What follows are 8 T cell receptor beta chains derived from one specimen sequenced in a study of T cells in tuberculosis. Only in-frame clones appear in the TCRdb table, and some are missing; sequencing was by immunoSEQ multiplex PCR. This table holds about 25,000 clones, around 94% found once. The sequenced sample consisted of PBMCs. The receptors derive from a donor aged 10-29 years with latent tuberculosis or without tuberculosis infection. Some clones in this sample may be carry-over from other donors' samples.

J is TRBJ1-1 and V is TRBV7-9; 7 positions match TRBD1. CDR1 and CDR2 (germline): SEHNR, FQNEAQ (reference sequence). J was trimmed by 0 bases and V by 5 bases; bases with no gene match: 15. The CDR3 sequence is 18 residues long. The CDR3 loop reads CASSPGTVGFPMNTEAFF. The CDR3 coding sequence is TGTGCCAGCAGCCCCGGGACAGTTGGTTTCCCCATGAACACTGAAGCTTTCTTT.

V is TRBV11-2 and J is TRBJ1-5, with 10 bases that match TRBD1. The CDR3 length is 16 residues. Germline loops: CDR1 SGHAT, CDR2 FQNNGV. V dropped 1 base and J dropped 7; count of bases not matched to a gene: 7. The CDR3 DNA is TGTGCCAGCAGCTTAGGGGGGACAGGGGAAGAACAGCCCCAGCATTTT. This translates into CASSLGGTGEEQPQHF.

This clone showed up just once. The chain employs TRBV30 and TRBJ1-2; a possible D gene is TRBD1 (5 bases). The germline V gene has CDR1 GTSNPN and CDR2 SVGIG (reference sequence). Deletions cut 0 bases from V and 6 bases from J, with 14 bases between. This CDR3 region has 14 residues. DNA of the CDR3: TGTGCCTGGAGTGTAGGCCCCCCCAGGGATGGCTACACCTTC. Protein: CAWSVGPPRDGYTF.

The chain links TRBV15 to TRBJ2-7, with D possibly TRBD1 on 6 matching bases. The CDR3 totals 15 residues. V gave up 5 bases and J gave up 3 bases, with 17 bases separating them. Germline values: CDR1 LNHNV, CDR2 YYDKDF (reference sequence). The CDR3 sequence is CATSGSRGANYEQYF. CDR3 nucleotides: TGTGCCACCAGCGGTTCCAGGGGTGCGAACTACGAGCAGTACTTC.

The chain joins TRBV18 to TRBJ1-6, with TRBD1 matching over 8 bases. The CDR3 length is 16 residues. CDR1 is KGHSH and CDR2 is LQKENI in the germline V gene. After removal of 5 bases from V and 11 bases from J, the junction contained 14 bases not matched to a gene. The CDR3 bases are TGTGCCAGCTCATCAGACCGGGACAGGAGACAGCCACCCCTCCACTTT. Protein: CASSSDRDRRQPPLHF.

This chain's CDR3 is CASCGGQGASYEQYF. CDR3 DNA: TGTGCCAGCTGCGGGGGACAGGGGGCGTCCTACGAGCAGTACTTC. The chain uses TRBV6-5 and TRBJ2-7, with TRBD1 matching over 12 bases. The J segment lost 1 base and the V segment lost 8 bases, leaving 6 bases of the junction unmatched. The CDR3 has 15 amino acids. Looked up from germline, CDR1 is MNHEY and CDR2 is SVGAGI.

CDR3 loop: CASSPPGDRGNQPQHF. CDR3 sequence (DNA): TGTGCCAGCAGCCCCCCGGGGGACCGTGGCAATCAGCCCCAGCATTTT. The chain is built from TRBV5-8 and TRBJ1-5; maybe TRBD1 (5 bases). V lost 4 bases, J lost 2 bases, and 16 bases lay in between. This CDR3 comprises 16 residues. CDR1 and CDR2 (germline): SGHTS, YDEGEE. The full variable domain, completed using reference TRBV5-8 and TRBJ1-5, is EAGVTQSPTHLIKTRGQQATLRCSPISGHTSVYWYQQALGLGLQFLLWYDEGEERNRGNFPPRFSGRQFPNYSSELNVNALELEDSALYLCASSPPGDRGNQPQHFGDGTRLSIL.

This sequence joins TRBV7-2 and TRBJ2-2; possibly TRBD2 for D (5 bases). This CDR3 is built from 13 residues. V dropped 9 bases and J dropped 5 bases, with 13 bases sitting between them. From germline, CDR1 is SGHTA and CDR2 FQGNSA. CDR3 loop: CARRSGSTGELFF. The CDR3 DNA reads TGTGCCAGGCGGTCGGGATCTACCGGGGAGCTGTTTTTT. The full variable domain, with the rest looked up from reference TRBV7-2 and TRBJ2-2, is GAGVSQSPSNKVTEKGKDVELRCDPISGHTALYWYRQSLGQGLEFLIYFQGNSAPDKSGLPSDRFSAERTGGSVSTLTIQRTQQEDSAVYLCARRSGSTGELFFGEGSRLTVL.